This TCR beta chain was profiled in a study of low-dose radiotherapy and immunotherapy resistance in tumors. Study details: Radiation delivery to Cohort 1 consisted of 0.5 Gy per fraction every 2 weeks, summing to 6.5 Gy. Participants were given intravenous cyclophosphamide 200 mg/m2 every two weeks, one day before radiation and immunotherapy. Patients received 300 mg of oral aspirin each day across four cycles, commencing on cycle 1 day 1.

Regarding time point: after trial treatment. Treatment indicated: LDRT plus nivolumab, ipilimumab, low-dose cyclophosphamide and aspirin (RACIN trial). Nivolumab, ipilimumab, aspirin, low-dose cyclophosphamide and low-dose radiotherapy were all administered to the donors. Germline V gene lookup returns CDR1 LNHDA and CDR2 SQIVND (reference sequence). This CDR3 has 14 residues. V dropped 10 bases and J dropped 0 bases, with 14 bases sitting between them. The sample holds many counts of this clonotype. Gene-specific TRAV and TRBV primers were used for first-strand cDNA, covering alpha and beta chains. With a V-primer adapter and a constant-region primer, TCRs were amplified for about 20 PCR cycles. One entry per CDR3 protein results from TCRdb running MiXCR on the reads. The data show approximately 100,000 distinct CDR3 sequences, with roughly 20% seen just once and about 4% held by the top ten.

This chain uses TRBV19 with TRBJ2-3, with D possibly called TRBD1 or TRBD2 (6 bases each). The material sequenced was PBMCs, taken after low-dose radiotherapy plus immunotherapy. The receptor comes from a male donor with prostate cancer. Written as DNA, the CDR3 is TGTGCCACCCAGTGGGGGGCGAGCACAGATACGCAGTATTTT. Translated, it gives CATQWGASTDTQYF.